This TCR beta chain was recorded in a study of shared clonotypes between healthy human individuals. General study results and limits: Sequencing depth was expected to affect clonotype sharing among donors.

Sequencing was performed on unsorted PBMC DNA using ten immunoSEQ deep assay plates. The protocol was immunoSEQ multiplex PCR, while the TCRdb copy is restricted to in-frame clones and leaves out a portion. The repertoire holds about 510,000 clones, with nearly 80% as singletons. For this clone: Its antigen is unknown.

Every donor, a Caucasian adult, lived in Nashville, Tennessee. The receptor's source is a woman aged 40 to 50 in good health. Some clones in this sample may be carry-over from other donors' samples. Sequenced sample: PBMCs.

The CDR3 DNA follows: TGTGCCAGCAGCTTAGTCGGCGGGTCTGAGACCCAGTACTTC. Residues: CASSLVGGSETQYF. The chain joins TRBV7-9 to TRBJ2-5, with D possibly TRBD2 on 5 matching bases. Germline loops: CDR1 SEHNR, CDR2 FQNEAQ (reference sequence). CDR3 length: 14 residues. V was cut by 1 base and J by 5 bases, with 11 bases left in between.